This is a list of T cell receptor beta chains from one sample in a study of regulatory T cells in long-lasting Graves disease. TCRdb re-called the multiplex PCR reads with MiXCR, one entry per CDR3 protein. The sample yields about 530,000 distinct CDR3 sequences, 15% to 20% seen once. This sample also belongs to another study, concerning T cells in Graves' hyperthyroidism and ophthalmopathy.

The sample here was peripheral blood mononuclear cells (PBMCs), taken at new diagnosis, from a patient treated with antithyroid drugs. These receptors were collected from a woman aged 35 to 59 with Graves disease. The CDR3 runs from the conserved cysteine through the conserved F or W. A D gene is named only where the DNA matches it firmly. Size values are once, few and many counts, or a class for expanded clones, and some rows have none.

v_call,clone_size,j_call,cdr3_length,d_call,cdr3_aa,cdr3_nt
TRBV12-3/TRBV12-4,-,TRBJ2-5,12,-,CASSWSEGTQYF,TGTGCCAGCAGCTGGTCCGAGGGGACCCAGTACTTC
TRBV6-2/TRBV6-3,-,TRBJ1-2,13,-,CAIRDPANYGYTF,TGTGCCATCCGGGACCCTGCTAACTATGGCTACACCTTC
TRBV6-2/TRBV6-3,many,TRBJ2-3,16,-,CASSYSALTRTDTQYF,TGTGCCAGCAGTTACTCGGCACTGACTAGAACAGATACGCAGTATTTT
TRBV20-1,few,TRBJ1-5,14,-,CSARIGGSNQPQHF,TGCAGTGCTAGGATAGGAGGTAGCAATCAGCCCCAGCATTTT
TRBV5-6,many,TRBJ1-1,15,TRBD1,CASSLGQGAMTEAFF,TGTGCCAGCAGCTTGGGGCAGGGGGCGATGACTGAAGCTTTCTTT
TRBV4-1,few,TRBJ2-7,14,-,CASSQDRTAQWQYF,TGCGCCAGCAGCCAAGATCGGACTGCGCAATGGCAGTACTTC
TRBV6-1,many,TRBJ2-1,15,-,CASNRGGQTYNEQFF,TGTGCCAGCAACAGGGGGGGACAGACCTACAATGAGCAGTTCTTC
TRBV20-1,few,TRBJ1-5,15,TRBD1,CSATPGTDSNQPQHF,TGCAGTGCTACTCCCGGGACAGATAGCAATCAGCCCCAGCATTTT
TRBV20-1,-,TRBJ2-1,17,TRBD2,CSARDVGLADPYNEQFF,TGCAGTGCTAGAGACGTAGGACTAGCGGACCCCTACAATGAGCAGTTCTTC
TRBV19,few,TRBJ1-6,16,-,CASSGPSSPYNSPLHF,TGTGCCAGTAGCGGACCTTCGAGCCCCTATAATTCACCCCTCCACTTT
TRBV6-1,many,TRBJ1-2,12,-,CASTPERGGYTF,TGTGCCAGCACCCCAGAGCGGGGAGGCTACACCTTC
TRBV5-1,-,TRBJ2-1,17,TRBD2,CASSLGASGGVYNEQFF,TGCGCCAGCAGCTTGGGGGCTAGCGGGGGGGTCTACAATGAGCAGTTCTTC
TRBV11-2,many,TRBJ1-4,15,-,CASSLDAQGYEKLFF,TGTGCCAGCAGCTTAGACGCGCAGGGCTATGAAAAACTGTTTTTT
TRBV7-2,many,TRBJ1-1,15,-,CASSLVGTGNTEAFF,TGTGCCAGCAGCTTAGTCGGGACGGGGAACACTGAAGCTTTCTTT